This T cell receptor (beta chain) was recorded in a study of T cells in Graves' hyperthyroidism and ophthalmopathy. Amplified regions were TCR beta CDR3 sequences from RNA transcripts. During a first-round RT-PCR of the TCR CDR3, the HTBI primer set was used. TCRdb independently ran MiXCR on the multiplex PCR reads; one entry per CDR3 protein. The sample carries hundreds of thousands of distinct CDR3 sequences, around 15% recorded once. With 5 bases clipped from V and 3 bases from J, the junction kept 6 bases outside the gene matches. Per germline, CDR1 SEHNR and CDR2 FQNEAQ (reference sequence). CDR3 length: 14 residues. Reasons for excluding patients were uncontrolled infection, other autoimmune disease, pregnancy or lactation.

This chain uses TRBV7-9 with TRBJ1-1, with 7 bases fitting TRBD1. The receptor's source is a man between 18 and 29 years old with Graves' ophthalmopathy. The specimen was blood. CDR3 region: CASSDGQVDTEAFF. DNA of the CDR3: TGTGCCAGCAGCGACGGACAGGTAGACACTGAAGCTTTCTTT.